A single sample gave rise to the 19 T cell receptor beta chains below, sequenced in a study of blood T cell repertoires in COVID-19. Repertoires were generated with immunoSEQ multiplex PCR, while TCRdb's copy carries only in-frame clones and drops some. The profile shows about 80,000 clones, around 89% of them singletons. Sequencing was done on a sample of peripheral blood. These receptors were collected from a woman older than 75 with acute or convalescent COVID-19.

The CDR3 spells CASSEARDQPQHF. CDR3 sequence (DNA): TGTGCCAGCAGTGAAGCCAGGGATCAGCCCCAGCATTTT. The V and J genes are TRBV6-1 and TRBJ1-5, with D possibly TRBD1 on 5 matching bases. Germline-derived CDR1 and CDR2 are MNHNS and SASEGT. The V end lost 0 bases, the J end lost 5 bases, and 5 bases lay between the germline ends. The CDR3 totals 13 residues.

J is TRBJ1-2 and V is TRBV30; 7 bases match TRBD1. The germline V gene has CDR1 GTSNPN and CDR2 SVGIG (reference sequence). V dropped 1 base and J dropped 8; count of bases not matched to a gene: 16. The CDR3 sequence is 16 residues long. The CDR3 DNA follows: TGTGCCTGGAGTGCCGAGAGGACAGGTCCCATGAAGGGCTACACCTTC. Translated: CAWSAERTGPMKGYTF.

The rearrangement uses TRBV6-5 and TRBJ2-7, with TRBD1 identical over 8 bases. With 6 bases clipped from V and 2 bases from J, the junction kept 9 bases outside the gene matches. CDR3 size: 15 residues. The germline CDR1 and CDR2 sequences are MNHEY and SVGAGI. CDR3 region: CASSRGQARTYEQYF. The CDR3 DNA reads as TGTGCCAGCAGCCGGGGACAGGCTCGTACCTACGAGCAGTACTTC.

The chain recombines TRBV12-3 or TRBV12-4 with TRBJ2-7, with 7 bases identical to TRBD1. There are 13 residues in the CDR3. V lost 5 bases to trimming and J lost 1 base; unmatched junction nucleotides: 2. The CDR3 here is CASSRTGSYEQYF. CDR3 in DNA: TGTGCCAGCAGTAGGACAGGTTCCTACGAGCAGTACTTC.

This rearrangement joins TRBV5-1 to TRBJ2-3, with 8 bases matching TRBD2. CDR1 SGHRS and CDR2 YFSETQ come from the germline V gene. This CDR3 spans 15 amino acids. J gave up 0 bases and V 2 bases, and 2 bases lay outside the gene matches. CDR3 loop: CASSLLAASTDTQYF. The CDR3 nucleotides are TGCGCCAGCAGCTTACTAGCGGCTAGCACAGATACGCAGTATTTT.

In this sample, this clone turned up once. The chain has TRBV5-4 and TRBJ1-1, with D hard to call. CDR1 SGHNT and CDR2 YYREEE come from the germline V gene (reference sequence). There are 13 residues in the CDR3. Trimming removed 1 base from V and 4 bases from J, with 8 bases in between. The CDR3 nucleotides are TGTGCCAGCAGCTTGCCGGGGAGCACTGAAGCTTTCTTT. Translated, it gives CASSLPGSTEAFF.

The V call is TRBV27, the J call TRBJ1-6, with a weak D call TRBD1 (6 bases). This CDR3 region has 16 residues. The germline CDR1 and CDR2 sequences are MNHEY and SMNVEV (reference sequence). Trimming removed 0 bases at V and 7 bases at J, with 13 bases between. DNA of the CDR3: TGTGCCAGCAGTTTATCGGGGACACGGGGAAATTCACCCCTCCACTTT. This encodes CASSLSGTRGNSPLHF.

CDR3 residues: CASSESGRHGYTF. CDR3 bases: TGCGCCAGCAGTGAGTCGGGGAGGCATGGCTACACCTTC. The chain carries TRBV10-2 and TRBJ1-2; D unresolved. The CDR3 is 13 residues long. CDR1 WSHSY and CDR2 SAAADI come from the germline V gene. The V end lost 0 bases, the J end lost 6 bases, and 8 bases lay between the germline ends.

The chain recombines TRBV7-3 with TRBJ2-1, with D maybe TRBD2 (5 bases). Trimming left V 0 bases short and J 12 bases short, with 12 bases between. Germline CDR1 and CDR2: SGHTA and FQGTGA. The CDR3 spans 13 residues. The DNA for the CDR3 is TGTGCCAGCAGCTTAACATCTGAGGGTAGGCAGTTCTTC. Amino acids: CASSLTSEGRQFF.

The J gene is TRBJ1-1, the V gene TRBV7-9, with D possibly TRBD1 on 6 matching bases. Germline V gives CDR1 SEHNR, CDR2 FQNEAQ (reference sequence). CDR3 size: 14 residues. Trimming shortened V by 4 bases and J by 2 bases, and 11 bases separated the two germline ends. The CDR3 DNA reads TGTGCCAGCAGCTCCGGGACATTTAACACTGAAGCTTTCTTT. Translation gives CASSSGTFNTEAFF.

This chain joins TRBV7-9 and TRBJ1-1, with D uncertain. V was shortened by 5 bases and J by 0 bases, with 13 bases between the two germline ends. CDR1 is SEHNR and CDR2 is FQNEAQ in the germline V gene (reference sequence). The CDR3 extends over 15 amino acids. CDR3 sequence reads: CASSGHPPMNTEAFF. CDR3 sequence (DNA): TGTGCCAGCAGCGGCCACCCACCAATGAACACTGAAGCTTTCTTT. Complete variable domain (other parts from reference TRBV7-9 and TRBJ1-1): DTGVSQNPRHKITKRGQNVTFRCDPISEHNRLYWYRQTLGQGPEFLTYFQNEAQLEKSRLLSDRFSAERPKGSFSTLEIQRTEQGDSAMYLCASSGHPPMNTEAFFGQGTRLTVV.

V usage is TRBV9 and J usage is TRBJ2-1; TRBD1 matches at 7 bases. Germline V CDR1 and CDR2: SGDLS, YYNGEE. The CDR3 sequence is 16 residues long. V lost 4 bases and J lost 0; bases outside the gene matches: 7. The CDR3 DNA reads TGTGCCAGCAGCTCCCACAGGGGAAGCTCCTACAATGAGCAGTTCTTC. It codes for CASSSHRGSSYNEQFF.

CDR3 DNA: TGTGCCAGCAGCCAAGATTGGGGGGGCACTGAAGCTTTCTTT. Its translation: CASSQDWGGTEAFF. The chain carries TRBV3-1 (or the pseudogene TRBV3-2) and TRBJ1-1; possible D gene TRBD1, 5 bases. The CDR3 is 14 residues long. Germline V gene data show CDR1 as LGHDT and CDR2 as YNNKEL (reference sequence). Trimming took 0 bases from V and 4 from J, leaving 9 bases between them.

The genes are TRBV9 and TRBJ2-1; no clear D. In germline, CDR1 is SGDLS, CDR2 YYNGEE. Trimming stripped 0 bases from V and 0 bases from J, with 7 bases between. The CDR3 contains 15 residues. The CDR3 reads CASSVGGGSYNEQFF. In DNA, the CDR3 is TGTGCCAGCAGCGTAGGAGGCGGCTCCTACAATGAGCAGTTCTTC.

This chain uses TRBV19 with TRBJ1-4; D is possibly TRBD1 (5 bases). V dropped 2 bases and J dropped 0 bases, with 13 bases sitting between them. CDR1 LNHDA and CDR2 SQIVND come from the germline V gene (reference sequence). This CDR3 region has 17 residues. The CDR3 region has the DNA TGTGCCAGTAGTATACGGGTCGGGGGACCAACTAATGAAAAACTGTTTTTT. This translates into CASSIRVGGPTNEKLFF.

V usage is TRBV6-2 or TRBV6-3 and J usage is TRBJ2-3, with D tentatively TRBD2 (6 bases). The CDR3 loop spans 15 amino acids. Germline V gives CDR1 MNHEY, CDR2 SVGEGT. Trimming pared 6 bases from V and 3 bases from J, leaving 16 bases between. DNA for the CDR3: TGTGCCAGCAGCGACAGCGGGTTAGGGACAGATACGCAGTATTTT. It translates to CASSDSGLGTDTQYF.

This clone was seen a single time. The chain uses TRBV9 and TRBJ1-6, with D perhaps matching TRBD1 (6 bases). The germline gives CDR1 SGDLS, CDR2 YYNGEE. The V and J ends lost 3 bases and 7 bases respectively, with 11 bases between them. This CDR3 contains 14 residues. For the CDR3, the DNA is TGTGCCAGCAGCGAAGGACAGAAGAATTCACCCCTCCACTTT. Protein product: CASSEGQKNSPLHF.

The genes are TRBV12-3 or TRBV12-4 and TRBJ2-7; D remains ambiguous. V shed 2 bases and J shed 1 base, with 6 bases lying between them. The length of the CDR3 is 13 residues. This CDR3 reads CASSLMRSYEQYF. CDR3 bases: TGTGCCAGCAGTTTAATGAGATCCTACGAGCAGTACTTC.

V and J are TRBV10-3 and TRBJ2-3; TRBD2 agrees at 11 bases. J was trimmed by 2 bases and V by 6 bases; bases with no gene match: 4. Germline CDR1 is ENHRY and CDR2 is SYGVKD. The CDR3 runs to 15 residues. CDR3 region: CAISGSGRATDTQYF. CDR3 coding DNA: TGTGCCATCAGCGGTAGCGGGAGGGCCACAGATACGCAGTATTTT.